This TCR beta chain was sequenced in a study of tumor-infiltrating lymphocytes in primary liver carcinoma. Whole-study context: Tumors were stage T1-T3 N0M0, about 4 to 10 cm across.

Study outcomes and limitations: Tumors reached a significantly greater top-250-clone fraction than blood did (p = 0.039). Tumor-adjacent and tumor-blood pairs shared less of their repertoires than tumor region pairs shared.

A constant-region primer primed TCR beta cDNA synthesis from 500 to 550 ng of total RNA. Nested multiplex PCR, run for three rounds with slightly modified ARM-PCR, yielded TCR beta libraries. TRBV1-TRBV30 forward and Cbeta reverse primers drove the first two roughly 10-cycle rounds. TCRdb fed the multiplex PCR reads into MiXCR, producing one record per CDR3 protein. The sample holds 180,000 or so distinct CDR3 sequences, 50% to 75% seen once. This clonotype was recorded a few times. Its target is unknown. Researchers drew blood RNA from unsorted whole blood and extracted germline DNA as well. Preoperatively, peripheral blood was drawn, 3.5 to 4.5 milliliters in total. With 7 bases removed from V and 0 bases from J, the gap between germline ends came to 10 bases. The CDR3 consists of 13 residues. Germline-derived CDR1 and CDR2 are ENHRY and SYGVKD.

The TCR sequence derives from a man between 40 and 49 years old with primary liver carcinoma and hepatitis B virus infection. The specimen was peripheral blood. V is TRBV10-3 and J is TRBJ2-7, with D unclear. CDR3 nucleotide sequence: TGTGCCATCACGGGCGGAATCTCCTACGAGCAGTACTTC. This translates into CAITGGISYEQYF.